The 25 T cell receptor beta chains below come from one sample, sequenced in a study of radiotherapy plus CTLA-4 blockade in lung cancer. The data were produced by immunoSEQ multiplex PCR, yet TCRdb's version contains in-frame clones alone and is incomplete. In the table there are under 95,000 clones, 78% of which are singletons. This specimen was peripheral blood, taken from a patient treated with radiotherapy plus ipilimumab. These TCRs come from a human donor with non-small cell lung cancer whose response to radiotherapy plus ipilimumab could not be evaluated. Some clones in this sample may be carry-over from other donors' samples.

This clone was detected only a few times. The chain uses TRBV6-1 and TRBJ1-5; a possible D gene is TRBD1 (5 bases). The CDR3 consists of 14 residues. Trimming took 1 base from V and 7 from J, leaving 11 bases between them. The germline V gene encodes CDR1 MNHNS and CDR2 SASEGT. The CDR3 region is CASSEVGGTQPQHF. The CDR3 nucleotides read TGTGCCAGCAGTGAAGTCGGAGGGACGCAGCCCCAGCATTTT.

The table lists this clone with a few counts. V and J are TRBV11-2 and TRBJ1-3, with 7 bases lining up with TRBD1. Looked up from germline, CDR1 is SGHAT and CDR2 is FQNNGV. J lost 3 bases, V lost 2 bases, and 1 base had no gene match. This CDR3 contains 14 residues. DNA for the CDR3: TGTGCCAGCAGCTTAAACAGGGGTGGAAACACCATATATTTT. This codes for CASSLNRGGNTIYF. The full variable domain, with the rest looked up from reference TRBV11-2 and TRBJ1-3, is EAGVAQSPRYKIIEKRQSVAFWCNPISGHATLYWYQQILGQGPKLLIQFQNNGVVDDSQLPKDRFSAERLKGVDSTLKIQPAKLEDSAVYLCASSLNRGGNTIYFGEGSWLTVV.

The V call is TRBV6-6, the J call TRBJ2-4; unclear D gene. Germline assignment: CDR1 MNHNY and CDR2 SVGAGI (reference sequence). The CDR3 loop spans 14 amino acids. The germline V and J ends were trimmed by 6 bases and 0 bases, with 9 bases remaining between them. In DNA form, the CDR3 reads TGTGCCAGCAGCCCTTATTTAGCCAAAAACATTCAGTACTTC. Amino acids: CASSPYLAKNIQYF.

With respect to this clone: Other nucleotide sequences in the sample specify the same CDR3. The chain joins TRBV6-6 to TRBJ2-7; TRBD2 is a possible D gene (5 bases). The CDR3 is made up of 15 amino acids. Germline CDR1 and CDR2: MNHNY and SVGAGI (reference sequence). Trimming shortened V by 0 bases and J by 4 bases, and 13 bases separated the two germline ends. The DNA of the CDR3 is TGTGCCAGCAGTTACTCGACCAGGCGAGGGTACGAGCAGTACTTC. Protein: CASSYSTRRGYEQYF.

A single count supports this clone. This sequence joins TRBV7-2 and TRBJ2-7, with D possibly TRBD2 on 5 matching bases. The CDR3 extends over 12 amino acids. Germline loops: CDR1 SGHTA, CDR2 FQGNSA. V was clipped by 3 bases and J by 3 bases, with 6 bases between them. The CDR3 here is CASSFGVYEQYF. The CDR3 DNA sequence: TGTGCCAGCAGCTTCGGGGTCTACGAGCAGTACTTC.

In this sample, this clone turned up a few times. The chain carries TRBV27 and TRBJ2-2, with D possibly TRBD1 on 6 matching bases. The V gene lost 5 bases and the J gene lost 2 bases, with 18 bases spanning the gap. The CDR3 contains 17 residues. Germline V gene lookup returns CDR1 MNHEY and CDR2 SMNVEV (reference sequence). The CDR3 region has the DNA TGTGCCAGCAGTCCCCAGACAGGATCCCTAAACACCGGGGAGCTGTTTTTT. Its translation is CASSPQTGSLNTGELFF.

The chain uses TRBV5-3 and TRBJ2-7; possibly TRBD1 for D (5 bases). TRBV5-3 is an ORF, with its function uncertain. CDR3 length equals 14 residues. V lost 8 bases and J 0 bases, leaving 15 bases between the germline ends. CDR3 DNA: TGTGCCAGCAGCCAGGGCTTTAGCTCCTACGAGCAGTACTTC. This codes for CASSQGFSSYEQYF.

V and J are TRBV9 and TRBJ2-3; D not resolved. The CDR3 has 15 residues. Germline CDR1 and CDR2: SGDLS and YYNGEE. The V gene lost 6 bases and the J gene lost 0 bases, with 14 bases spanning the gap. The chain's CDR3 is CASTVNPGSTDTQYF. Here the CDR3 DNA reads TGTGCCAGCACCGTCAATCCCGGGAGCACAGATACGCAGTATTTT.

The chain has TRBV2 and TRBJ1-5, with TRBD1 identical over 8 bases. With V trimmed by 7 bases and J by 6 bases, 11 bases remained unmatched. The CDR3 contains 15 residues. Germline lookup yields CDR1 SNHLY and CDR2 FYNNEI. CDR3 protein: CASNWGDRGSQPQHF. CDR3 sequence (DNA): TGTGCCAGCAACTGGGGAGACAGGGGCAGTCAGCCCCAGCATTTT.

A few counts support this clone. CDR3 bases: TGTGCCAGCAGCTTGGGGCCGGGACAGGGGACTGGCTACACCTTC. Protein sequence: CASSLGPGQGTGYTF. The chain combines TRBV5-4 with TRBJ1-2; 10 nucleotides agree with TRBD1. Trimming took 0 bases from V and 7 from J; bases not matched to a gene: 6. The CDR3 runs 15 residues. Germline CDR1 is SGHNT and CDR2 is YYREEE (reference sequence).

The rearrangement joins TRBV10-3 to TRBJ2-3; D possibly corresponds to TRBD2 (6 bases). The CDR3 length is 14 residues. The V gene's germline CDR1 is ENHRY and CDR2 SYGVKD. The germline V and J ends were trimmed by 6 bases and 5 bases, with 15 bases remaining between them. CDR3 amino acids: CAISAYHGGDTQYF. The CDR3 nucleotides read TGTGCCATCAGCGCCTATCACGGGGGAGATACGCAGTATTTT.

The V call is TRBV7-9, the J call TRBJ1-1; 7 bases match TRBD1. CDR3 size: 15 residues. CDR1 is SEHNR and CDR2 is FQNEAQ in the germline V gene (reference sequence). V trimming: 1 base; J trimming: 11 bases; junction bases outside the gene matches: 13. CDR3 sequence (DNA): TGTGCCAGCAGCTTAGGACATCGGGACAGAGGCGCTGCTTTCTTT. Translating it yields CASSLGHRDRGAAFF.

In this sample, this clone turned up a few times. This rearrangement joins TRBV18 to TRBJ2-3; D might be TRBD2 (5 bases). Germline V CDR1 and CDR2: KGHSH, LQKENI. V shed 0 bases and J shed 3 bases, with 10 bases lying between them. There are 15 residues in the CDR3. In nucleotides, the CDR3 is TGTGCCAGCTCACCACCGGGCGGAGGAACAGATACGCAGTATTTT. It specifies CASSPPGGGTDTQYF.

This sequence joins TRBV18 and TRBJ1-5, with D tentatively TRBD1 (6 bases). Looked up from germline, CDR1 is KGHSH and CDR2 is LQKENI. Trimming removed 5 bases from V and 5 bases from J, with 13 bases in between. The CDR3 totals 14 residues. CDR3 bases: TGTGCCAGCTCAAAACAGGGATTGGATCAGCCCCAGCATTTT. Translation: CASSKQGLDQPQHF.

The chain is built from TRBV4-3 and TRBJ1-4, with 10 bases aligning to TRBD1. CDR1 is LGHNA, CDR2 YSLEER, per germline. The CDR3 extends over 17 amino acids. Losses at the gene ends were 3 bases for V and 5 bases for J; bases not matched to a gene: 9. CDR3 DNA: TGCGCCAGCAGCCATCCCGGACAGGGGGTGGAGAATGAAAAACTGTTTTTT. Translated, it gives CASSHPGQGVENEKLFF.

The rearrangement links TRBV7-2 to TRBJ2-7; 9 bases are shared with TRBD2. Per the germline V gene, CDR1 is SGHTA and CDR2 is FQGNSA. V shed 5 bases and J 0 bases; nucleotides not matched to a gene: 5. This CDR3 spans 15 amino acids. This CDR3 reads CASSRTSATSYEQYF. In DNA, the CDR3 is TGTGCCAGCAGCCGGACTAGCGCCACCTCCTACGAGCAGTACTTC.

DNA of the CDR3: TGCAGCGTTGAAAGGTGGGACAGGGCTCTTGGCTATGGCTACACCTTC. Translated: CSVERWDRALGYGYTF. This rearrangement joins TRBV29-1 to TRBJ1-2; TRBD1 matches 9 bases. The V and J ends lost 2 bases and 4 bases, in that order; junction bases with no gene match: 11. Germline V gene lookup returns CDR1 SQVTM and CDR2 ANQGSEA. This CDR3 is built from 16 residues.

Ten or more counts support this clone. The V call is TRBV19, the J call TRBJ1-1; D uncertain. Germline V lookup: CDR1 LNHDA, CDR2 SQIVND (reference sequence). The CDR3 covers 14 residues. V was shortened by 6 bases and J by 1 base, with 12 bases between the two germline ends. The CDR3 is CASRYKGGNTEAFF. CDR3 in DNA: TGTGCCAGTAGATATAAGGGAGGGAACACTGAAGCTTTCTTT.

CDR3 sequence reads: CASSEAEGRALGTEAFF. Here the CDR3 DNA reads TGTGCCAGCAGTGAAGCTGAGGGCCGAGCTTTGGGCACTGAAGCTTTCTTT. This chain uses TRBV6-1 with TRBJ1-1, with no clear D. Between the trimmed V and J ends, which lost 0 bases and 4 bases, there was a span of 18 bases. The germline V gene has CDR1 MNHNS and CDR2 SASEGT. CDR3 length: 17 amino acids.

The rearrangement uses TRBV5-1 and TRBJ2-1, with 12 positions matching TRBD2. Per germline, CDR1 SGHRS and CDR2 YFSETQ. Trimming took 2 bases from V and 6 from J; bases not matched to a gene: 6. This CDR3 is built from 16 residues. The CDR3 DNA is TGCGCCAGCAGCTTAATTTCTAGCGGGGGGGCCAATGAGCAGTTCTTC. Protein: CASSLISSGGANEQFF.

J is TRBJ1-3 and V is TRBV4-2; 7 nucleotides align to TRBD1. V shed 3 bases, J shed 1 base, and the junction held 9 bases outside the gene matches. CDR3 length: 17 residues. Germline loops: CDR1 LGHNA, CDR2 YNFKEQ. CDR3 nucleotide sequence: TGTGCCAGCAGCCATTCACCCGGGACAGCGTCTGGAAACACCATATATTTT. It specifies CASSHSPGTASGNTIYF.

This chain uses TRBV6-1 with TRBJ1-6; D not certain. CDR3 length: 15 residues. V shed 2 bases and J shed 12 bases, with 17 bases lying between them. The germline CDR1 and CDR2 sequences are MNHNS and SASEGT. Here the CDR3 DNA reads TGTGCCAGCAGTGAATGGAGCGGAATCGGCATACCCCTCCACTTT. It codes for CASSEWSGIGIPLHF.

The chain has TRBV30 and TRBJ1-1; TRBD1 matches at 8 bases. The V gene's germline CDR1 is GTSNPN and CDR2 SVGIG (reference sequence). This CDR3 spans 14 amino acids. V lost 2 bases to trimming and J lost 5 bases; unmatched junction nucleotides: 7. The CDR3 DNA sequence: TGTGCCTGGAGTAAGGGACAGGTAGTAACTGAAGCTTTCTTT. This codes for CAWSKGQVVTEAFF.

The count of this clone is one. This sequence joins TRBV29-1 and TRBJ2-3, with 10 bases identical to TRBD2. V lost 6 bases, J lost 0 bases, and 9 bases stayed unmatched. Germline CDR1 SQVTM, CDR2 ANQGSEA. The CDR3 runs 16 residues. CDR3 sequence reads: CSVAASGGLSTDTQYF. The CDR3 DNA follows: TGCAGCGTGGCGGCTAGCGGGGGCCTTAGCACAGATACGCAGTATTTT.

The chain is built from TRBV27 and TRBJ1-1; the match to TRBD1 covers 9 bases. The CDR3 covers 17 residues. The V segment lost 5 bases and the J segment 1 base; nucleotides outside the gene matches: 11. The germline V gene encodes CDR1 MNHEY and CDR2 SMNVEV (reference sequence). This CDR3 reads CASSTLDRGTANTEAFF. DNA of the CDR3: TGTGCCAGCAGTACCTTGGACAGGGGTACCGCGAACACTGAAGCTTTCTTT.